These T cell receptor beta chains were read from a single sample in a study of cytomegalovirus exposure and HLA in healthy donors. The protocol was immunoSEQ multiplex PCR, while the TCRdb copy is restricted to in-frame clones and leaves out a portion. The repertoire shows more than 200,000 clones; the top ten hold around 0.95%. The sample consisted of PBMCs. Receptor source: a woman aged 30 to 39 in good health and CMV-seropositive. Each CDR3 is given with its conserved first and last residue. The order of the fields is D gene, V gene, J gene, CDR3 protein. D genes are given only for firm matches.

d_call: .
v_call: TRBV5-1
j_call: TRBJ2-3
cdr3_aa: CASSLASRVTDTQYF

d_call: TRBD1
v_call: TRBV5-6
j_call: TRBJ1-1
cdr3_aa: CASSSPGQDVGYEEAFF

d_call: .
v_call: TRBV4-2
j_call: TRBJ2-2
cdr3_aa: CASSQEWEQITGELFF

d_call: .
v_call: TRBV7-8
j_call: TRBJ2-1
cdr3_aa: CASSLAGVNEQFF

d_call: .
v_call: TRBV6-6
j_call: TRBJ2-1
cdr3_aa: CASASESNEQFF

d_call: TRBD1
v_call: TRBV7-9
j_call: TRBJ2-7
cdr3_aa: CASSFPPGGSYEQYF

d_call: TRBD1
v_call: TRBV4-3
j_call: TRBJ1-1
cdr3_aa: CASSQPGQGSTEAFF

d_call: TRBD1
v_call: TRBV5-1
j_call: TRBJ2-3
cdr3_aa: CASTLTGQLTDTQYF

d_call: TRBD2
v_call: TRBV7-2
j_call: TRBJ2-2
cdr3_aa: CASSRGSLAGGYTGELFF

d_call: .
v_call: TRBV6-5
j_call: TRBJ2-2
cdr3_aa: CASSYMIRDTGELFF

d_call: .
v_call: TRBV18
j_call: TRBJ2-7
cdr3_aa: CASSPPGPRDEQYF

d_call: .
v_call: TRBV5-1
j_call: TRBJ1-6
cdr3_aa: CASSLANIGLDNSPLHF

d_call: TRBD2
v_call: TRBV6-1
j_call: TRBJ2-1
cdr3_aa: CASSDFGGGADEQFF

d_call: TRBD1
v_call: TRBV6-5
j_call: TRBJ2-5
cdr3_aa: CASSSRQGLQETQYF

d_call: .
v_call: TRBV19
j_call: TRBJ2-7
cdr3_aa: CASSIFQGSTYEQYF

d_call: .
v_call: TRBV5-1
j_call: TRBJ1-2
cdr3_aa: CASSGAAPSNYGYTF

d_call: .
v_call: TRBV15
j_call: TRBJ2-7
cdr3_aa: CATSVMTSGVYEQYF

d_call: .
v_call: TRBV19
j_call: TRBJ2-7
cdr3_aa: CASSSYESSYEQYF

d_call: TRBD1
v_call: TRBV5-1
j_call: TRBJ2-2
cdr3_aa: CASTRDRAGGGELFF

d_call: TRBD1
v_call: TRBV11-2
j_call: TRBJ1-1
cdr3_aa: CASSPGQLKLNTEAFF

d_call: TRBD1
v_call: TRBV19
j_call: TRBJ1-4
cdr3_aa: CASSRTGYDEKLFF

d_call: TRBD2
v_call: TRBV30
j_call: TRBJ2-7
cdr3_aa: CAWSRRGDYEQYF

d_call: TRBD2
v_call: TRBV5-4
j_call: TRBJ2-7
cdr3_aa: CASSLSLGASGSPYEQYF

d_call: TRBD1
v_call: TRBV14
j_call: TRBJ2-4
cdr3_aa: CASSQGTGTGSLMDF

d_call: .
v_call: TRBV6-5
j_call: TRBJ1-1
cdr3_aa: CASRTGGTEAFF

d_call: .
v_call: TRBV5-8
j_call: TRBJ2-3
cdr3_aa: CASSLVQGGGTDTQYF

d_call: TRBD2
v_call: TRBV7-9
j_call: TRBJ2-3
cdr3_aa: CASSTIGLAISTQYF

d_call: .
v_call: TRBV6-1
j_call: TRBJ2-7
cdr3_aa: CASRLVPGAEQYF

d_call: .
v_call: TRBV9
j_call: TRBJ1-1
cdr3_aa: CASSVGGPLNTEAFF

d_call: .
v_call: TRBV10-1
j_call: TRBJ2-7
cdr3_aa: CASSENPGDAYEQYF

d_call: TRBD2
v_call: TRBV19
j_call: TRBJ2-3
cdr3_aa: CASSGLAGGSTDTQYF

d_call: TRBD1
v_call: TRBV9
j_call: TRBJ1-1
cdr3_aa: CASSEGTELMNTEAFF

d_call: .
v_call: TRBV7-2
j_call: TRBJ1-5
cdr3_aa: CASSLATGNQPQHF

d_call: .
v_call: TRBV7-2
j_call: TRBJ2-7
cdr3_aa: CASSLDRVRSSYEQYF

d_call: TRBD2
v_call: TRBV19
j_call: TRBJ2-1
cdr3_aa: CASSIRGGGLAGGPPYNEQFF

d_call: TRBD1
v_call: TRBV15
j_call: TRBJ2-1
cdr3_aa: CATSRAGQTYNEQFF

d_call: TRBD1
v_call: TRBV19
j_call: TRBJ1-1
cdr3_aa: CASSIVGQGDGNTEAFF

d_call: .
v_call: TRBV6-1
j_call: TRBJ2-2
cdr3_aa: CASSEVGFEHRGAVF

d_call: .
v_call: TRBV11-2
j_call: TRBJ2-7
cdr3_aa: CASSLVTGSTYEQYF

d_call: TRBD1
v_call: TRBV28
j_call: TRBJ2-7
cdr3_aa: CASSLRGGQAEQYF

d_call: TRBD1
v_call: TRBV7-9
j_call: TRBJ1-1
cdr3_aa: CASSGGGQGNTEAFF

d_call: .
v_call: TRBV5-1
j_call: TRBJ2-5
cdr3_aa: CASSLSFGGRETQYF

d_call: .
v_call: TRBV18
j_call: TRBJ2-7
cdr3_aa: CASSPNAYEQYF

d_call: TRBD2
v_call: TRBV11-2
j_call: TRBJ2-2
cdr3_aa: CASSLVPAGVGGELFF

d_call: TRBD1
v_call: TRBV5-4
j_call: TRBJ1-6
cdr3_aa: CASSRGTGGNSPLHF

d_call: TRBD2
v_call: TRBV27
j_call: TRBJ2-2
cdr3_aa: CASSAHSSSGNTGELFF

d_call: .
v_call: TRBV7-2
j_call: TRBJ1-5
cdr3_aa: CASSPQGPSVGGGQPQHF